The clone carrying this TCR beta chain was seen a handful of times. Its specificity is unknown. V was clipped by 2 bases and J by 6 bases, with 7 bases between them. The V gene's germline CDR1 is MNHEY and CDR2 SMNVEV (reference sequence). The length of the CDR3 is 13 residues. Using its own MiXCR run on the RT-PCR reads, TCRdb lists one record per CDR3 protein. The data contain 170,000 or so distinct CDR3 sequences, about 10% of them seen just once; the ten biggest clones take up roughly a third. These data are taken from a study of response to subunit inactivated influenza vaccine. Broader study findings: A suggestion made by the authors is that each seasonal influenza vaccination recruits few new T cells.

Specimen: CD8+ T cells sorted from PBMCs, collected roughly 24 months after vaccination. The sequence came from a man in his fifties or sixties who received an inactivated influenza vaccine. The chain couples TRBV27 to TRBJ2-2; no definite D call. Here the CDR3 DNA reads TGTGCCAGCAGTTTAAGCGCCGCCGGGGAGCTGTTTTTT. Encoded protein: CASSLSAAGELFF.